The 30 T cell receptor beta chains below all came from one sample that was sequenced in a study of cytomegalovirus exposure and HLA in healthy donors. 60 Vbeta and 13 Jbeta primers were used in PCR. TCRdb's copy holds only in-frame clones and misses some; the assay was immunoSEQ multiplex PCR. The sample includes just over 95,000 clones, about 70% seen only once; the top ten take roughly 8.4%. Sequencing used PBMCs. These receptors all come from a human donor in good health.

The V call is TRBV6-5, the J call TRBJ2-7; a possible D gene is TRBD2 (5 bases). There are 14 residues in the CDR3. Trimming took 2 bases from V and 6 from J, leaving 14 bases between them. Germline V gene data show CDR1 as MNHEY and CDR2 as SVGAGI. CDR3: CASSYRQVGSEQYF. CDR3 sequence (DNA): TGTGCCAGCAGTTACCGCCAGGTAGGGAGCGAGCAGTACTTC.

The gene calls are TRBV7-9 and TRBJ1-1; the D is unclear. CDR1 is SEHNR, CDR2 FQNEAQ, per germline (reference sequence). This CDR3 comprises 13 residues. V was shortened by 1 base and J by 10 bases, with 13 bases between the two germline ends. CDR3 sequence reads: CASSLEGATRAFF. The CDR3 DNA reads TGTGCCAGCAGCTTAGAAGGAGCGACGAGAGCTTTCTTT. Full variable domain (remainder filled in from reference TRBV7-9 and TRBJ1-1): DTGVSQNPRHKITKRGQNVTFRCDPISEHNRLYWYRQTLGQGPEFLTYFQNEAQLEKSRLLSDRFSAERPKGSFSTLEIQRTEQGDSAMYLCASSLEGATRAFFGQGTRLTVV.

This chain connects TRBV11-2 to TRBJ2-1; the D is unclear. CDR3 length: 13 residues. The V end was cut by 1 base, the J end by 6 bases, with 7 bases between. Germline loops: CDR1 SGHAT, CDR2 FQNNGV. The CDR3 loop reads CASSLVRFNEQFF. The CDR3 DNA reads as TGTGCCAGCAGCTTAGTCCGTTTCAATGAGCAGTTCTTC.

The chain couples TRBV5-1 to TRBJ2-1, with 8 positions matching TRBD1. In germline, CDR1 is SGHRS, CDR2 YFSETQ. The CDR3 is made up of 16 amino acids. Trimming at V came to 3 bases and at J to 4 bases, leaving 9 bases not matched to a gene. The CDR3 reads CASSSAFGQGYNEQFF. DNA for the CDR3: TGCGCCAGCAGCTCTGCATTTGGACAGGGATACAATGAGCAGTTCTTC.

Comment on this clone: Other nucleotide sequences in the sample specify the same CDR3. The chain uses TRBV11-2 and TRBJ2-1; 13 bases are shared with TRBD2. The CDR3 covers 15 residues. In germline, CDR1 is SGHAT, CDR2 FQNNGV. Trimming at V came to 5 bases and at J to 6 bases, leaving 4 bases not matched to a gene. The CDR3 reads CASSPGLAGANEQFF. The CDR3 coding sequence is TGTGCCAGCAGCCCCGGACTAGCGGGAGCCAATGAGCAGTTCTTC. Full variable domain (outside the CDR3, taken from reference TRBV11-2 and TRBJ2-1): EAGVAQSPRYKIIEKRQSVAFWCNPISGHATLYWYQQILGQGPKLLIQFQNNGVVDDSQLPKDRFSAERLKGVDSTLKIQPAKLEDSAVYLCASSPGLAGANEQFFGPGTRLTVL.

The V and J genes are TRBV7-9 and TRBJ2-7; 8 positions match TRBD1. There are 12 residues in the CDR3. Germline V gene sequence: CDR1 SEHNR, CDR2 FQNEAQ (reference sequence). J lost 6 bases, V lost 6 bases, and 4 bases had no gene match. CDR3 residues: CASRGQAGEQYF. CDR3 in DNA: TGTGCCAGCAGGGGACAGGCGGGCGAGCAGTACTTC.

This rearrangement joins TRBV10-2 to TRBJ1-3; a possible D gene is TRBD1 (5 bases). Germline lookup yields CDR1 WSHSY and CDR2 SAAADI. Trimming shortened V by 3 bases and J by 3 bases, and 12 bases separated the two germline ends. The CDR3 loop spans 15 amino acids. CDR3 in amino acids: CASSELGRDGNTIYF. CDR3 bases: TGCGCCAGCAGTGAATTGGGCAGGGATGGAAACACCATATATTTT.

This clone has just one count. The chain carries TRBV11-3 and TRBJ2-7; 10 positions agree with TRBD2. Losses at the gene ends were 1 base for V and 5 bases for J; bases not matched to a gene: 5. In germline, CDR1 is SGHNT, CDR2 YENEEA. This CDR3 has 15 residues. CDR3 protein: CASSLGPSGSHEQYF. CDR3 DNA: TGTGCCAGCAGCTTAGGCCCTAGCGGGAGCCACGAGCAGTACTTC.

CDR3 loop: CATSRAQGRNTEAFF. Written as DNA, the CDR3 is TGTGCCACCAGCAGAGCCCAGGGGAGAAACACTGAAGCTTTCTTT. V is TRBV15 and J is TRBJ1-1; tentative D call: TRBD1 (6 bases). The germline V gene encodes CDR1 LNHNV and CDR2 YYDKDF (reference sequence). Trimming took 1 base from V and 2 from J, leaving 11 bases between them. This CDR3 is built from 15 residues. The full variable domain, with the rest looked up from reference TRBV15 and TRBJ1-1, is DAMVIQNPRYQVTQFGKPVTLSCSQTLNHNVMYWYQQKSSQAPKLLFHYYDKDFNNEADTPDNFQSRRPNTSFCFLDIRSPGLGDTAMYLCATSRAQGRNTEAFFGQGTRLTVV.

DNA for the CDR3: TGTGCCAGCAAACGGGACTACGAGCAGTACTTC. It encodes CASKRDYEQYF. The V gene is TRBV2, the J gene TRBJ2-5, with D perhaps TRBD2 (5 bases). The J call is in doubt because the DNA end fits TRBJ2-7 better. The CDR3 extends over 11 amino acids. Germline loops: CDR1 SNHLY, CDR2 FYNNEI.

This chain uses TRBV27 with TRBJ2-1; TRBD2 might be the D (5 bases). Germline assignment: CDR1 MNHEY and CDR2 SMNVEV (reference sequence). Trimming took 11 bases from V and 8 from J, leaving 25 bases between them. This CDR3 has 15 amino acids. CDR3 protein: CAEQIRAERRHEQFF. CDR3 sequence (DNA): TGTGCCGAACAGATCCGAGCGGAAAGGCGGCATGAGCAGTTCTTC.

This clone was observed a few times. CDR3 region: CASSLAGLAAYNEQFF. The CDR3 nucleotides read TGTGCCAGCAGCTTGGCCGGGCTAGCGGCCTACAATGAGCAGTTCTTC. The chain links TRBV5-4 to TRBJ2-1, with TRBD2 identical over 7 bases. Unmatched junction bases numbered 5, after V lost 0 bases and J lost 2 bases. Germline CDR1 SGHNT, CDR2 YYREEE (reference sequence). CDR3 size: 16 residues.

This clone was recorded once. This chain links TRBV6-5 with TRBJ1-4, with 8 bases aligning to TRBD1. This CDR3 comprises 12 residues. The germline V gene encodes CDR1 MNHEY and CDR2 SVGAGI. J gave up 13 bases and V 6 bases, and 7 bases lay outside the gene matches. Here the CDR3 reads CASSHTGTGLFF. The CDR3 DNA reads as TGTGCCAGCAGCCACACCGGGACAGGACTGTTTTTT.

This clone was found a few times. J is TRBJ2-7 and V is TRBV7-6; the match to TRBD2 covers 8 bases. Germline-derived CDR1 and CDR2 are SGHVS and FNYEAQ. Trimming removed 2 bases from V and 7 bases from J; junction bases left unmatched: 7. The CDR3 is made up of 14 amino acids. CDR3 coding DNA: TGTGCCAGCAGCTTACTAGCGGGCCCCGTAGAGCAGTACTTC. Residues: CASSLLAGPVEQYF. The full variable domain, with the rest looked up from reference TRBV7-6 and TRBJ2-7, is GAGVSQSPRYKVTKRGQDVALRCDPISGHVSLYWYRQALGQGPEFLTYFNYEAQQDKSGLPNDRFSAERPEGSISTLTIQRTEQRDSAMYRCASSLLAGPVEQYFGPGTRLTVT.

This sequence joins TRBV5-4 and TRBJ1-1; 8 bases agree with TRBD1. Germline assignment: CDR1 SGHNT and CDR2 YYREEE (reference sequence). J lost 4 bases, V lost 4 bases, and 9 bases had no gene match. The CDR3 contains 15 residues. CDR3 region: CASSAPGGEGTEAFF. The CDR3 DNA reads as TGTGCCAGCAGCGCCCCAGGGGGCGAGGGCACTGAAGCTTTCTTT.

This clone was observed once. V usage is TRBV7-9 and J usage is TRBJ1-1; D possibly corresponds to TRBD1 (6 bases). The CDR3 extends over 12 amino acids. In germline, CDR1 is SEHNR, CDR2 FQNEAQ (reference sequence). V shed 5 bases and J shed 9 bases, with 13 bases lying between them. CDR3 nucleotides: TGTGCCAGCAGCCAAGGGGGGGTTCAAGCTTTCTTT. This translates into CASSQGGVQAFF.

Only a few counts were recorded for this clone. The rearrangement uses TRBV27 and TRBJ2-1; 7 bases agree with TRBD2. The CDR3 is made up of 15 amino acids. Germline CDR1 is MNHEY and CDR2 is SMNVEV (reference sequence). Unmatched junction bases numbered 3, after V lost 1 base and J lost 3 bases. The CDR3 here is CASSLLAGDYNEQFF. The CDR3 DNA sequence: TGTGCCAGCAGTTTATTGGCGGGAGACTACAATGAGCAGTTCTTC.

The CDR3 sequence: CASSIAGVSTDTQYF. The CDR3 DNA sequence: TGTGCCAGCAGTATAGCGGGGGTATCTACAGATACGCAGTATTTT. The genes are TRBV25-1 and TRBJ2-3; 9 bases are shared with TRBD2. This CDR3 has 15 residues. Germline CDR1 MGHDK, CDR2 SYGVNS. V was clipped by 5 bases and J by 3 bases; unmatched bases: 6.

V usage is TRBV29-1 and J usage is TRBJ2-7; tentative D call: TRBD2 (6 bases). The germline V gene encodes CDR1 SQVTM and CDR2 ANQGSEA. The CDR3 length is 12 residues. V was trimmed by 6 bases and J by 0 bases, leaving 9 bases between them. The CDR3 DNA reads as TGCAGCGTCCTGCGGGGCTCCTACGAGCAGTACTTC. It translates to CSVLRGSYEQYF.

The gene calls are TRBV6-5 and TRBJ2-7; 8 bases align to TRBD1. Trimming at V came to 4 bases and at J to 5 bases, leaving 7 bases not matched to a gene. The CDR3 is made up of 14 amino acids. The germline V gene has CDR1 MNHEY and CDR2 SVGAGI. The CDR3 DNA is TGTGCCAGCAGTTTCCGACAGGGGTACGACGAGCAGTACTTC. This encodes CASSFRQGYDEQYF.

The V and J genes are TRBV4-3 and TRBJ2-5; a weak D match, TRBD1 (7 bases). The J call is uncertain, as TRBJ2-7 better fits the DNA end. Germline loops: CDR1 LGHNA, CDR2 YSLEER. The CDR3 is 15 residues long. CDR3 bases: TGCGCCAGCAGCCAAGATGTACAGGGGAGGTACGAGCAGTACTTC. This encodes CASSQDVQGRYEQYF.

In its sample, this clone was seen a few times. V and J are TRBV2 and TRBJ2-7, with D hard to call. The CDR3 totals 14 residues. CDR1 is SNHLY, CDR2 FYNNEI, per germline. V lost 4 bases, J lost 2 bases, and 12 bases lay in between. The CDR3 DNA reads as TGTGCCAGCAGTGGGGTACTGGAGACCTACGAGCAGTACTTC. Its translation is CASSGVLETYEQYF.

This sequence joins TRBV10-3 and TRBJ1-1; 10 bases map to TRBD1. V lost 6 bases, J lost 3 bases, and 7 bases stayed unmatched. Germline values: CDR1 ENHRY, CDR2 SYGVKD. The CDR3 totals 15 residues. CDR3 amino acids: CAIRPSGQGDTEAFF. Written as DNA, the CDR3 is TGTGCCATCAGACCTTCCGGACAGGGGGACACTGAAGCTTTCTTT.

This clone was seen only once. The V call is TRBV6-4, the J call TRBJ2-3, with TRBD1 matching 7 bases. The trim removed 0 bases at V and 4 bases at J, leaving 4 bases unmatched. The length of the CDR3 is 15 residues. Germline CDR1 reads MRHNA; CDR2 reads SNTAGT. The CDR3 region has the DNA TGTGCCAGCAGTGACTCAGGGGGCTTCGCAGATACGCAGTATTTT. Translated: CASSDSGGFADTQYF.

The chain carries TRBV19 and TRBJ2-1, with D unclear. The CDR3 has 13 residues. The germline CDR1 and CDR2 sequences are LNHDA and SQIVND (reference sequence). V was cut by 1 base and J by 5 bases, with 6 bases left in between. CDR3 protein: CASSIGANNEQFF. The DNA of the CDR3 is TGTGCCAGTAGTATAGGTGCGAACAATGAGCAGTTCTTC.

V is TRBV4-2 and J is TRBJ2-5, with D unresolved. CDR1 and CDR2 from the germline V gene are LGHNA and YNFKEQ. The V end lost 0 bases, the J end lost 1 base, and 12 bases lay between the germline ends. This CDR3 contains 16 residues. CDR3 residues: CASSQDEFIAQETQYF. DNA of the CDR3: TGTGCCAGCAGCCAAGACGAGTTTATCGCCCAAGAGACCCAGTACTTC.

The V gene is TRBV7-2, the J gene TRBJ1-5; the D gene is possibly TRBD1 (6 bases). Trimming shortened V by 4 bases and J by 2 bases, and 12 bases separated the two germline ends. This CDR3 is 15 amino acids long. Germline values: CDR1 SGHTA, CDR2 FQGNSA. The CDR3 sequence is CASSYRAGGNQPQHF. DNA of the CDR3: TGTGCCAGCAGCTACCGGGCAGGGGGCAATCAGCCCCAGCATTTT.

This clone was counted between two and nine times. The chain uses TRBV25-1 and TRBJ1-1, with 7 positions matching TRBD1. J was trimmed by 6 bases and V by 6 bases; bases with no gene match: 10. The CDR3 has 14 residues. Germline-derived CDR1 and CDR2 are MGHDK and SYGVNS. CDR3 DNA: TGTGCCAGCAGGGAGACAGGGTTTTACGCTGAAGCTTTCTTT. Encoded protein: CASRETGFYAEAFF. Supplemented by reference TRBV25-1 and TRBJ1-1, the full variable domain reads EADIYQTPRYLVIGTGKKITLECSQTMGHDKMYWYQQDPGMELHLIHYSYGVNSTEKGDLSSESTVSRIRTEHFPLTLESARPSHTSQYLCASRETGFYAEAFFGQGTRLTVV.

The chain joins TRBV5-6 to TRBJ2-7, with 9 bases that match TRBD1. Germline V gene lookup returns CDR1 SGHDT and CDR2 YYEEEE. The CDR3 sequence is 14 residues long. The ends lost 5 bases at V and 8 bases at J; junction bases unmatched: 11. CDR3 bases: TGTGCCAGCAGAGACCTCCGGGGACAGGGTAAGCAGTACTTC. This sequence encodes CASRDLRGQGKQYF.

This clone was recorded a few times. This chain connects TRBV5-4 to TRBJ1-1; D may be TRBD1 (6 bases). The CDR3 covers 13 residues. Germline V gene data show CDR1 as SGHNT and CDR2 as YYREEE (reference sequence). V dropped 2 bases and J dropped 2 bases, with 7 bases sitting between them. The DNA for the CDR3 is TGTGCCAGCAGCTTACAGGGTAACACTGAAGCTTTCTTT. It is translated as CASSLQGNTEAFF.